The 24 T cell receptor beta chains below come from one sample, sequenced in a study of T cells in localized non-small cell lung cancer. Assay used: immunoSEQ multiplex PCR; TCRdb lists only in-frame clones, some missing. The table records about 70,000 clones, roughly nine tenths of them present only once. Sample: peripheral blood, taken before any cancer treatment. The receptors were gathered from a male donor older than 55 with stage III squamous cell lung carcinoma.

The chain uses TRBV6-5 and TRBJ2-7, with D possibly matching TRBD1 (5 bases). The CDR3 contains 12 residues. The germline V gene encodes CDR1 MNHEY and CDR2 SVGAGI. V was trimmed by 5 bases and J by 9 bases, leaving 14 bases between them. For the CDR3, the DNA is TGTGCCAGCAGTCTCAGTGGGGCAGTGCAGTACTTC. Amino acids: CASSLSGAVQYF.

This clone was seen more than once but under ten times. The chain joins TRBV5-4 to TRBJ2-5, with D maybe TRBD2 (5 bases). Trimming took off 4 bases at V and 4 bases at J, with 17 bases between the two ends. Germline V lookup: CDR1 SGHNT, CDR2 YYREEE (reference sequence). The CDR3 spans 15 residues. The CDR3 DNA sequence: TGTGCCAGCAGCCCCCCCCTGGCGGGCGGAGAGACCCAGTACTTC. Protein: CASSPPLAGGETQYF.

This clone showed up just once. The rearrangement links TRBV9 to TRBJ2-2; D is perhaps TRBD2 (5 bases). Germline loops: CDR1 SGDLS, CDR2 YYNGEE. The CDR3 sequence is 16 residues long. V was trimmed by 4 bases and J by 2 bases, leaving 15 bases between them. The CDR3 DNA sequence: TGTGCCAGCAGCTCGAATAGCGTAACCAACACCGGGGAGCTGTTTTTT. Its translation is CASSSNSVTNTGELFF.

This CDR3 is CASSQEGPVEAFF. As DNA, the CDR3 is TGTGCCAGCAGCCAAGAGGGGCCAGTTGAAGCTTTCTTT. The chain couples TRBV4-2 to TRBJ1-1; the D gene is possibly TRBD1 (5 bases). This CDR3 region has 13 residues. Germline lookup yields CDR1 LGHNA and CDR2 YNFKEQ. Trimming pared 0 bases from V and 7 bases from J, leaving 9 bases between.

The V gene is TRBV5-6, the J gene TRBJ2-7; TRBD1 is a possible D gene (6 bases). V lost 3 bases to trimming and J lost 2 bases, with 15 bases between them. The CDR3 runs 15 residues. Germline CDR1 reads SGHDT; CDR2 reads YYEEEE. CDR3 DNA: TGTGCCAGCAGCTGGGGCCGGGACAATCCCTACGAGCAGTACTTC. It specifies CASSWGRDNPYEQYF.

The CDR3 spells CASSLDEGRGNTIYF. The CDR3 nucleotides read TGTGCCAGCAGCTTAGATGAAGGAAGGGGAAACACCATATATTTT. V usage is TRBV7-8 and J usage is TRBJ1-3; D uncertain. V was pared by 1 base and J by 4 bases, with 11 bases between. CDR1 is SGHVS, CDR2 FQNEAQ, per germline. This CDR3 spans 15 amino acids. Combining the CDR3 with reference TRBV7-8 and TRBJ1-3 gives the whole variable domain GAGVSQSPRYKVAKRGQDVALRCDPISGHVSLFWYQQALGQGPEFLTYFQNEAQLDKSGLPSDRFFAERPEGSVSTLKIQRTQQEDSAVYLCASSLDEGRGNTIYFGEGSWLTVV.

The chain joins TRBV6-5 to TRBJ1-1; D call uncertain. Germline CDR1 and CDR2: MNHEY and SVGAGI. The germline V and J ends were trimmed by 6 bases and 5 bases, with 16 bases remaining between them. There are 14 residues in the CDR3. The CDR3 sequence is CASRPPQAQTEAFF. The CDR3 DNA reads TGTGCCAGCAGACCTCCGCAAGCCCAAACTGAAGCTTTCTTT.

This clone occurred once. V is TRBV5-1 and J is TRBJ1-1, with D possibly being TRBD1 (5 bases). CDR3 size: 16 residues. Germline loops: CDR1 SGHRS, CDR2 YFSETQ. With 1 base removed from V and 0 bases from J, the gap between germline ends came to 13 bases. CDR3 sequence: CASSLLNGGMNTEAFF. CDR3 coding DNA: TGCGCCAGCAGCTTGCTTAATGGGGGGATGAACACTGAAGCTTTCTTT.

The V call is TRBV19, the J call TRBJ1-4; D not resolved. Germline assignment: CDR1 LNHDA and CDR2 SQIVND (reference sequence). The CDR3 extends over 16 amino acids. V was clipped by 4 bases and J by 10 bases, with 22 bases between them. The CDR3 protein is CASSNPRRATERKLFF. The DNA of the CDR3 is TGTGCCAGTAGTAACCCGCGACGAGCTACGGAAAGAAAACTGTTTTTT.

The V gene is TRBV11-2, the J gene TRBJ2-4; 11 bases match TRBD2. The CDR3 extends over 18 amino acids. CDR1 is SGHAT and CDR2 is FQNNGV in the germline V gene. V dropped 7 bases and J dropped 0; count of bases not matched to a gene: 11. Written as DNA, the CDR3 is TGTGCCAGCACCCTCGGGACTAGCGGAGCGAGAGCCAAAAACATTCAGTACTTC. Its translation: CASTLGTSGARAKNIQYF.

V and J are TRBV19 and TRBJ2-5; the D gene could be TRBD1 or TRBD2 (6 bases each). This CDR3 contains 13 residues. In germline, CDR1 is LNHDA, CDR2 SQIVND (reference sequence). Trimming took 7 bases from V and 3 from J, leaving 12 bases between them. The CDR3, as DNA: TGTGCCAGTAACGGGGGCAGGGAAGAGACCCAGTACTTC. The encoded protein is CASNGGREETQYF.

The rearrangement links TRBV6-4 to TRBJ2-5; D possibly corresponds to TRBD1 (6 bases). V was shortened by 3 bases and J by 5 bases, with 10 bases between the two germline ends. This CDR3 is 13 amino acids long. Germline V gene data show CDR1 as MRHNA and CDR2 as SNTAGT. The CDR3 sequence: CASSENRGETQYF. CDR3 in DNA: TGTGCCAGCAGTGAGAATAGGGGGGAGACCCAGTACTTC.

This clone appeared a few times. The chain uses TRBV5-4 and TRBJ2-7; a possible D gene is TRBD1 (6 bases). Germline V gene data show CDR1 as SGHNT and CDR2 as YYREEE (reference sequence). The CDR3 has 15 amino acids. Trimming shortened V by 5 bases and J by 4 bases, and 19 bases separated the two germline ends. The CDR3 sequence: CASSRPGTSSYEQYF. As DNA, the CDR3 is TGTGCCAGCAGTCGTCCCGGGACATCCTCATACGAGCAGTACTTC. Together with reference TRBV5-4 and TRBJ2-7, the CDR3 gives the full variable domain: ETGVTQSPTHLIKTRGQQVTLRCSSQSGHNTVSWYQQALGQGPQFIFQYYREEENGRGNFPPRFSGLQFPNYSSELNVNALELDDSALYLCASSRPGTSSYEQYFGPGTRLTVT.

The table lists this clone with a few counts. V and J are TRBV7-9 and TRBJ1-1; D might be TRBD1 (6 bases). V shed 3 bases and J shed 4 bases, with 9 bases lying between them. The CDR3 spans 13 residues. Germline loops: CDR1 SEHNR, CDR2 FQNEAQ (reference sequence). CDR3: CASSFQGGTEAFF. The CDR3 DNA reads as TGTGCCAGCAGCTTCCAAGGGGGCACTGAAGCTTTCTTT.

V usage is TRBV10-3 and J usage is TRBJ1-6; D is unclear. CDR1 and CDR2 (germline): ENHRY, SYGVKD. This CDR3 is 16 amino acids long. V was pared by 0 bases and J by 7 bases, with 13 bases between. The CDR3, as DNA: TGTGCCATCAGTGAGTCGTGGCAGCAACTAAATTCACCCCTCCACTTT. Protein product: CAISESWQQLNSPLHF.

The genes are TRBV27 and TRBJ1-2; TRBD1 agrees at 8 bases. CDR3 length equals 16 residues. CDR1 and CDR2 (germline): MNHEY, SMNVEV (reference sequence). Trimming at V came to 4 bases and at J to 7 bases, leaving 14 bases not matched to a gene. The CDR3 spells CASSSNANQGASGYTF. CDR3 bases: TGTGCCAGCAGTTCGAACGCGAACCAGGGGGCAAGTGGCTACACCTTC.

The chain carries TRBV6-1 and TRBJ2-3; D unresolved. Trimming left V 0 bases short and J 5 bases short, with 9 bases between. The CDR3 contains 14 residues. Germline lookup yields CDR1 MNHNS and CDR2 SASEGT. CDR3 protein: CASSEALGKDTQYF. As DNA, the CDR3 is TGTGCCAGCAGTGAAGCGCTAGGAAAAGATACGCAGTATTTT.

In this sample, this clone turned up a few times. The chain recombines TRBV14 with TRBJ1-1; D gene uncertain. The CDR3 contains 15 residues. CDR1 and CDR2 from the germline V gene are SGHDN and FVKESK. V lost 0 bases and J 1 base, leaving 9 bases between the germline ends. The CDR3 nucleotides read TGTGCCAGCAGCCAAGACTTGGAGAGGAACACTGAAGCTTTCTTT. This gives the protein CASSQDLERNTEAFF.

J is TRBJ2-1 and V is TRBV7-2; D is possibly TRBD1 (5 bases). This CDR3 has 12 residues. In germline, CDR1 is SGHTA, CDR2 FQGNSA. The germline V and J ends were trimmed by 5 bases and 12 bases, with 14 bases remaining between them. CDR3 region: CASSLNRNRQFF. In DNA form, the CDR3 reads TGTGCCAGCAGCCTCAACAGGAACCGGCAGTTCTTC.

V usage is TRBV9 and J usage is TRBJ2-5; the D gene is possibly TRBD2 (6 bases). The CDR3 is 15 amino acids. Germline loops: CDR1 SGDLS, CDR2 YYNGEE. The V gene lost 0 bases and the J gene lost 4 bases, with 13 bases spanning the gap. In nucleotides, the CDR3 is TGTGCCAGCAGCGTAGAGATGGGACTTCTAGAGACCCAGTACTTC. This gives the protein CASSVEMGLLETQYF.

This rearrangement joins TRBV7-9 to TRBJ1-2; TRBD1 matches 7 bases. Trimming at V came to 0 bases and at J to 6 bases, leaving 4 bases not matched to a gene. The germline gives CDR1 SEHNR, CDR2 FQNEAQ (reference sequence). This CDR3 contains 14 residues. The CDR3 DNA sequence: TGTGCCAGCAGCTTAGCAGACAGGGTCCATGGCTACACCTTC. Its protein product is CASSLADRVHGYTF.

V is TRBV27 and J is TRBJ1-1; D possibly corresponds to TRBD1 (6 bases). V lost 0 bases, J lost 2 bases, and 10 bases lay in between. The CDR3 loop spans 15 amino acids. The V gene's germline CDR1 is MNHEY and CDR2 SMNVEV (reference sequence). Written as DNA, the CDR3 is TGTGCCAGCAGTTTATCGGTCAGGGGAAACACTGAAGCTTTCTTT. As protein: CASSLSVRGNTEAFF.

The V and J genes are TRBV4-2 and TRBJ1-5; no reliable D call. CDR3 size: 15 residues. Trimming removed 0 bases at V and 4 bases at J, with 10 bases between. Germline V gene data show CDR1 as LGHNA and CDR2 as YNFKEQ. The CDR3 loop is CASSQDKGPNQPQHF. The CDR3 coding sequence is TGTGCCAGCAGCCAAGATAAGGGCCCAAATCAGCCCCAGCATTTT.

The table lists this clone with a count of one. The rearrangement uses TRBV29-1 and TRBJ2-3; the D gene is possibly TRBD1 (8 bases). Per germline, CDR1 SQVTM and CDR2 ANQGSEA. V shed 0 bases and J shed 0 bases, with 16 bases lying between them. The CDR3 extends over 17 amino acids. The CDR3 DNA is TGCAGCGTTGAAGACTACAGGGGGAGGGCGAGCACAGATACGCAGTATTTT. This codes for CSVEDYRGRASTDTQYF.